A selection of T cell receptor beta chains follows, all from one sample in a study of cytomegalovirus exposure and HLA in healthy donors. Measured with immunoSEQ multiplex PCR; TCRdb has only the in-frame clones, and not every one. This sample has fewer than 200,000 clones, with 80% to 90% found just once. Sequencing was performed on PBMCs. Receptor source: a woman younger than 30 in good health and CMV-seronegative. CDR3s include the opening cysteine and the closing phenylalanine or tryptophan. D genes are given only for firm matches. Size is stated for part of the rows, as once, few or many counts, or as a class when the clone is expanded.

v_call: TRBV7-3
clone_size: -
j_call: TRBJ2-3
d_call: TRBD2
cdr3_nt: TGTGCCAGCAGCGAGGGACTAGCGGCAGATACGCAGTATTTT
cdr3_aa: CASSEGLAADTQYF

v_call: TRBV5-1
clone_size: -
j_call: TRBJ2-7
d_call: -
cdr3_nt: TGCGCCAGCAGCTTGCCCCCAACTCCAGGGTCCTACGAGCAGTACTTC
cdr3_aa: CASSLPPTPGSYEQYF

v_call: TRBV6-4
clone_size: few
j_call: TRBJ2-3
d_call: TRBD1
cdr3_nt: TGTGCCAGCAGTGAGGGACAGGACACAGATACGCAGTATTTT
cdr3_aa: CASSEGQDTDTQYF

v_call: TRBV5-1
clone_size: -
j_call: TRBJ2-5
d_call: TRBD1
cdr3_nt: TGCGCCAGCAGCATCCCCGGGACAGCCCAAGAGACCCAGTACTTC
cdr3_aa: CASSIPGTAQETQYF

v_call: TRBV5-4
clone_size: -
j_call: TRBJ2-7
d_call: TRBD1
cdr3_nt: TGTGCCAGCAGCCCTCTTCCGGCAGGGGGAACCTACGAGCAGTACTTC
cdr3_aa: CASSPLPAGGTYEQYF

v_call: TRBV7-9
clone_size: -
j_call: TRBJ1-5
d_call: TRBD1
cdr3_nt: TGTGCCAGCAGCTTTTTTGGGACAGGGGGCAATCAGCCCCAGCATTTT
cdr3_aa: CASSFFGTGGNQPQHF

v_call: TRBV18
clone_size: -
j_call: TRBJ1-2
d_call: -
cdr3_nt: TGTGCCAGCTCACCGGCCTATGGCTACACCTTC
cdr3_aa: CASSPAYGYTF

v_call: TRBV5-6
clone_size: -
j_call: TRBJ2-1
d_call: TRBD2
cdr3_nt: TGTGCCAGCAGCTCTGGACAGGAATGGACTAGCGGGAGTATTAATCAGCAGTTCTTC
cdr3_aa: CASSSGQEWTSGSINQQFF

v_call: TRBV18
clone_size: few
j_call: TRBJ2-3
d_call: -
cdr3_nt: TGTGCCAGCTCACCACACAAGGGGATAGATACGCAGTATTTT
cdr3_aa: CASSPHKGIDTQYF

v_call: TRBV5-6
clone_size: -
j_call: TRBJ2-7
d_call: TRBD2
cdr3_nt: TGTGCCAGCAGCTTGGGAGGTCGGCGGGGGGGGGCCTACGAGCAGTACTTC
cdr3_aa: CASSLGGRRGGAYEQYF

v_call: TRBV7-2
clone_size: -
j_call: TRBJ2-1
d_call: -
cdr3_nt: TGTGCCAGCAGCTCCCCACTAGTTTTCTATGAGCAGTTCTTC
cdr3_aa: CASSSPLVFYEQFF

v_call: TRBV13
clone_size: -
j_call: TRBJ2-2
d_call: TRBD2
cdr3_nt: TGTGCCAGCAGCTCGGGACTAGCGGGTGGGGAGCTGTTTTTT
cdr3_aa: CASSSGLAGGELFF

v_call: TRBV27
clone_size: once
j_call: TRBJ2-1
d_call: -
cdr3_nt: TGTGCCAGCAGTGGCGGGACTTCCCATGAGCAGTTCTTC
cdr3_aa: CASSGGTSHEQFF

v_call: TRBV5-6
clone_size: -
j_call: TRBJ2-5
d_call: TRBD1
cdr3_nt: TGTGCCAGCAGCTCCAAGGCCGGGACAGGGGGTTTGGAGACCCAGTACTTC
cdr3_aa: CASSSKAGTGGLETQYF

v_call: TRBV10-3
clone_size: -
j_call: TRBJ2-3
d_call: -
cdr3_nt: TGTGCCATCAGAGCTAGCACAGATACGCAGTATTTT
cdr3_aa: CAIRASTDTQYF

v_call: TRBV11-2
clone_size: -
j_call: TRBJ2-4
d_call: TRBD2
cdr3_nt: TGTGCCAGCAGCCCGATACTAGCGGGAGCCGGGCTAAACATTCAGTACTTC
cdr3_aa: CASSPILAGAGLNIQYF

v_call: TRBV28
clone_size: -
j_call: TRBJ1-1
d_call: -
cdr3_nt: TGTGCCAGCAGTTTAAATCCAGTCCTGAACACTGAAGCTTTCTTT
cdr3_aa: CASSLNPVLNTEAFF

v_call: TRBV7-9
clone_size: -
j_call: TRBJ2-7
d_call: -
cdr3_nt: TGTGCCAGCAGCGCGACTCAGGGGAGACAATACTACGAGCAGTACTTC
cdr3_aa: CASSATQGRQYYEQYF

v_call: TRBV19
clone_size: once
j_call: TRBJ2-5
d_call: -
cdr3_nt: TGTGCCAGTAGTATACGGGAGACCCAGTACTTC
cdr3_aa: CASSIRETQYF

v_call: TRBV30
clone_size: once
j_call: TRBJ2-1
d_call: -
cdr3_nt: TGTGCCTGGAGTCTAGACTCTTACAATGAGCAGTTCTTC
cdr3_aa: CAWSLDSYNEQFF

v_call: TRBV5-1
clone_size: -
j_call: TRBJ2-3
d_call: -
cdr3_nt: TGCGCCTCGGCGGGTGTTTTTTCAGATACGCAGTATTTT
cdr3_aa: CASAGVFSDTQYF

v_call: TRBV19
clone_size: once
j_call: TRBJ2-3
d_call: TRBD1
cdr3_nt: TGTGCCAGTAGTATAGGGACAGGGCACACAGATACGCAGTATTTT
cdr3_aa: CASSIGTGHTDTQYF

v_call: TRBV5-1
clone_size: -
j_call: TRBJ2-3
d_call: -
cdr3_nt: TGCGCCAGCAGTATTACTAGCAGAAACACAGATACGCAGTATTTT
cdr3_aa: CASSITSRNTDTQYF

v_call: TRBV10-3
clone_size: -
j_call: TRBJ2-3
d_call: TRBD2
cdr3_nt: TGTGCCACCGGGACTAGCGGGGTTAGCACAGATACGCAGTATTTT
cdr3_aa: CATGTSGVSTDTQYF

v_call: TRBV19
clone_size: -
j_call: TRBJ2-7
d_call: TRBD1
cdr3_nt: TGTGCCAGTAGTATGCGACAGGGGGCCTACGAGCAGTACTTC
cdr3_aa: CASSMRQGAYEQYF

v_call: TRBV27
clone_size: few
j_call: TRBJ2-7
d_call: -
cdr3_nt: TGTGCCAGCAGTTTCGGCGGGAACCCCTACGAGCAGTACTTC
cdr3_aa: CASSFGGNPYEQYF

v_call: TRBV6-5
clone_size: -
j_call: TRBJ1-5
d_call: TRBD1
cdr3_nt: TGTGCCAGCAGTGGAGGCAGGGGGCGTCAGCCCCAGCATTTT
cdr3_aa: CASSGGRGRQPQHF

v_call: TRBV6-5
clone_size: few
j_call: TRBJ2-7
d_call: TRBD1
cdr3_nt: TGTGCCAGCAGAAGGGACAGGAGGTACGAGCAGTACTTC
cdr3_aa: CASRRDRRYEQYF

v_call: TRBV28
clone_size: -
j_call: TRBJ1-5
d_call: TRBD1
cdr3_nt: TGTGCCAGCAGTCCCCCGCCCGTCAGGGGGCATCAGCCCCAGCATTTT
cdr3_aa: CASSPPPVRGHQPQHF

v_call: TRBV28
clone_size: -
j_call: TRBJ2-5
d_call: TRBD1
cdr3_nt: TGTGCCAGCAGTCCAGGGGGCGGTGAGACCCAGTACTTC
cdr3_aa: CASSPGGGETQYF

v_call: TRBV5-1
clone_size: -
j_call: TRBJ2-3
d_call: TRBD2
cdr3_nt: TGCGCCAGCAGCTTCTCGGCGGGAGAGATCACAGATACGCAGTATTTT
cdr3_aa: CASSFSAGEITDTQYF

v_call: TRBV6-6
clone_size: -
j_call: TRBJ2-3
d_call: -
cdr3_nt: TGTGCCAGCAGTTTTTACAGGGTAACGAGCACAGATACGCAGTATTTT
cdr3_aa: CASSFYRVTSTDTQYF

v_call: TRBV7-8
clone_size: -
j_call: TRBJ2-5
d_call: TRBD1
cdr3_nt: TGTGCCAGCAGCCAATTCGGGACAGCAGTCCAAGAGACCCAGTACTTC
cdr3_aa: CASSQFGTAVQETQYF

v_call: TRBV29-1
clone_size: -
j_call: TRBJ2-3
d_call: -
cdr3_nt: TGCAGCGTTGCTCCGGGACACCGAAGCACAGATACGCAGTATTTT
cdr3_aa: CSVAPGHRSTDTQYF

v_call: TRBV11-2
clone_size: -
j_call: TRBJ1-1
d_call: TRBD1
cdr3_nt: TGTGCCAGCAGGCGGGGAGCAGGGGGCGAAGCTTTCTTT
cdr3_aa: CASRRGAGGEAFF

v_call: TRBV7-9
clone_size: -
j_call: TRBJ2-3
d_call: -
cdr3_nt: TGTGCCAGCAGCTTAGTTTTAGCGGAGCAGATAGACCCCCCAGATACGCAGTATTTT
cdr3_aa: CASSLVLAEQIDPPDTQYF

v_call: TRBV28
clone_size: -
j_call: TRBJ2-7
d_call: TRBD2
cdr3_nt: TGTGCCAGCAGTTTTGTAGCGGGAGGGCCGGGGGAGCAGTACTTC
cdr3_aa: CASSFVAGGPGEQYF